One sample yielded the 2 T cell receptor beta chains listed below, sequenced in a study of identical twins. MiXCR was run by TCRdb on the 5' RACE reads, yielding one entry per CDR3 protein. Among approximately 550,000 distinct CDR3 sequences listed, about 20% were seen once. These data also featured in a second study, about yellow fever vaccine responses in identical twins.

Sequencing was done on a sample of CD4+ T cells sorted from blood. Every receptor here comes from a woman in her late teens or twenties in good health.

The rearrangement joins TRBV7-6 to TRBJ1-2, with 12 bases aligning to TRBD1. This CDR3 is 17 amino acids long. The V gene's germline CDR1 is SGHVS and CDR2 FNYEAQ. Unmatched junction bases numbered 13, after V lost 4 bases and J lost 7 bases. CDR3 in DNA: TGTGCCAGCAGCTCAGAGGCCGGGACAGGGGGCGCGGGTGGCTACACCTTC. Translated: CASSSEAGTGGAGGYTF.

V and J are TRBV25-1 and TRBJ2-1; D is unclear. The CDR3 covers 13 residues. The V end was cut by 4 bases, the J end by 5 bases, with 9 bases between. Per germline, CDR1 MGHDK and CDR2 SYGVNS. The CDR3 is CASSGRRHNEQFF. CDR3 bases: TGTGCCAGCAGTGGGCGGCGTCACAATGAGCAGTTCTTC.